Here is one T cell receptor beta chain with its context. This sample was included in a study of PD-L1 blockade in urothelial cancer. Turning to the study itself: Across blood samples, T cells had a median count of about 140,000.

The assay was immunoSEQ multiplex PCR, and TCRdb's table has in-frame clones only and misses some. The sample yields approximately 91,000 clones, approximately 82% seen once. As to time point: peripheral blood 6 weeks after treatment start. Each patient contributed between 1 and 8 total time points of blood mononuclear cells, pretreatment and during treatment. The CDR3 is 15 residues long. Germline CDR1 and CDR2: SGHRS and YFSETQ. V lost 0 bases and J lost 4, with 10 bases in between. V and J are TRBV5-1 and TRBJ2-2; possible D gene TRBD2, 6 bases. The source is a man in his 70s with urothelial cancer. Material: PBMCs, obtained around atezolizumab (anti-PD-L1) treatment. CDR3 sequence: CASSLASAGTGELFF. Written as DNA, the CDR3 is TGCGCCAGCAGCTTGGCCTCAGCGGGCACCGGGGAGCTGTTTTTT.